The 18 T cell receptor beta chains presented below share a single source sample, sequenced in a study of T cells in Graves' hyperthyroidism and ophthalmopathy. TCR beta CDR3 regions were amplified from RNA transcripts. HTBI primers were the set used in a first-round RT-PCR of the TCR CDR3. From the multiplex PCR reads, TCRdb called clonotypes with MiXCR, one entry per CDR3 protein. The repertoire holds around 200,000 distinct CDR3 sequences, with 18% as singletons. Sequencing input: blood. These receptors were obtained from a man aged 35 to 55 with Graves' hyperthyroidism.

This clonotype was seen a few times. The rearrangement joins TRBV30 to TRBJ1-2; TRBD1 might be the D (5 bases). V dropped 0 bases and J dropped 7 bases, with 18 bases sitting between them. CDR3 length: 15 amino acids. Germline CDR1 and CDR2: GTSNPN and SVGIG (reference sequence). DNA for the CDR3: TGTGCCTGGAGTGTACTGTTTGGGGGTGGTCTTGGCTACACCTTC. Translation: CAWSVLFGGGLGYTF.

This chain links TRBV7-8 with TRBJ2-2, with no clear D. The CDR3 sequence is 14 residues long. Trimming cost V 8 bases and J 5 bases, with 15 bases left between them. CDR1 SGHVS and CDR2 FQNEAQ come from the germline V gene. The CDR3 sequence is CASRAAVSTGELFF. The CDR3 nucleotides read TGTGCCAGCCGGGCGGCAGTCAGTACCGGGGAGCTGTTTTTT.

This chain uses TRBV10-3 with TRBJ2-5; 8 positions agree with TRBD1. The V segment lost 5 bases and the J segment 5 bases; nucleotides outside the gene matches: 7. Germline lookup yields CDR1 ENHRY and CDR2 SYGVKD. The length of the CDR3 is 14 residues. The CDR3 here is CAISKDRGVETQYF. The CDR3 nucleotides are TGTGCCATCAGTAAAGACAGGGGAGTGGAGACCCAGTACTTC.

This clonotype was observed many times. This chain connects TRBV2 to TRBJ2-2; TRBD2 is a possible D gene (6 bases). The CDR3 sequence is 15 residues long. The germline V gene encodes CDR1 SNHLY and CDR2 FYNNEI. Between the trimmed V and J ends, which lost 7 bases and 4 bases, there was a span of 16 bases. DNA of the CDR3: TGTGCCAGCACGAGGTCCGGAGGGGTCACCGGGGAGCTGTTTTTT. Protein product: CASTRSGGVTGELFF.

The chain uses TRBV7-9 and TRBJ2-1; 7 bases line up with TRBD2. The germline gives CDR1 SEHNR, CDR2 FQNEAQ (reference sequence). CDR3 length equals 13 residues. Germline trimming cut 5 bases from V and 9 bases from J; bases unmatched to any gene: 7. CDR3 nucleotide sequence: TGTGCCAGCAGCCCCGAAGCGGGGTCTGAGCAGTTCTTC. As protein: CASSPEAGSEQFF.

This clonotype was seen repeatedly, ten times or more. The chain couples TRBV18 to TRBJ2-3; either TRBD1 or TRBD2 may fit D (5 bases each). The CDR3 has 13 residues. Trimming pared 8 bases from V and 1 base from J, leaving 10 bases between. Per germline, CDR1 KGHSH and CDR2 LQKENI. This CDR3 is CASRDGGTDTQYF. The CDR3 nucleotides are TGTGCCAGCCGGGACGGAGGCACAGATACGCAGTATTTT.

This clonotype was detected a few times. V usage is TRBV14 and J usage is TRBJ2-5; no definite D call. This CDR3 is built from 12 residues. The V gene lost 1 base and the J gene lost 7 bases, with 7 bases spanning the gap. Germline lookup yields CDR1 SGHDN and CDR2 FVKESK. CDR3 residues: CASSQVIGTQYF. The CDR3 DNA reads TGTGCCAGCAGCCAAGTAATCGGGACCCAGTACTTC.

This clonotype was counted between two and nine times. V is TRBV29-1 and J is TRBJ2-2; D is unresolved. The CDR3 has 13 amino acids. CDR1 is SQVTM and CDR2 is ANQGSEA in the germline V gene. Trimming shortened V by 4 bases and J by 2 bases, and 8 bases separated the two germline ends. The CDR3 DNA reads TGCAGCGTTGTTACGGCTAACACCGGGGAGCTGTTTTTT. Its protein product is CSVVTANTGELFF.

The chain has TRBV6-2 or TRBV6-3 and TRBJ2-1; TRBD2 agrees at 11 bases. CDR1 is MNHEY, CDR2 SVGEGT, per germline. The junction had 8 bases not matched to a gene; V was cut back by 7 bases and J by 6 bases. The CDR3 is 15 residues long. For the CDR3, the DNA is TGTGCCAGCACTGACACTAGCGGGGGAGGCAATGAGCAGTTCTTC. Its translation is CASTDTSGGGNEQFF.

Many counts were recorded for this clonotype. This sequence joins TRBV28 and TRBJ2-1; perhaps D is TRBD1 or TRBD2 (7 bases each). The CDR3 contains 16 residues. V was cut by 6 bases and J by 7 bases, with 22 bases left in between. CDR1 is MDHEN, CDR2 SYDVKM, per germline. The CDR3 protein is CASSPPSGAGGNEQFF. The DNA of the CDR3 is TGTGCCAGCAGCCCGCCCAGCGGGGCAGGGGGTAATGAGCAGTTCTTC. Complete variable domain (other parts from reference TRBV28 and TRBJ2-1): DVKVTQSSRYLVKRTGEKVFLECVQDMDHENMFWYRQDPGLGLRLIYFSYDVKMKEKGDIPEGYSVSREKKERFSLILESASTNQTSMYLCASSPPSGAGGNEQFFGPGTRLTVL.

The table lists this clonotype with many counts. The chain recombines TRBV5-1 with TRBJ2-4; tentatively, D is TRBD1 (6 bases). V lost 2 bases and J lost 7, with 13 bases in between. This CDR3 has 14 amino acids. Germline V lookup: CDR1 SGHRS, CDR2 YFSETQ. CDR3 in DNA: TGCGCCAGCAGCTTAATTGGGGGCGCGAACATTCAGTACTTC. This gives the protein CASSLIGGANIQYF.

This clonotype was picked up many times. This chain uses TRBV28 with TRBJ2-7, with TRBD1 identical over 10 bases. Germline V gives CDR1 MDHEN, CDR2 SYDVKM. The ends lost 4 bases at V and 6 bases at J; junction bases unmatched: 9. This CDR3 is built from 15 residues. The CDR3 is CASSSPGQGTSEQYF. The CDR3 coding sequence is TGTGCCAGCAGTTCCCCGGGACAGGGGACGTCCGAGCAGTACTTC. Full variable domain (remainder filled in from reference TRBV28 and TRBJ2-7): DVKVTQSSRYLVKRTGEKVFLECVQDMDHENMFWYRQDPGLGLRLIYFSYDVKMKEKGDIPEGYSVSREKKERFSLILESASTNQTSMYLCASSSPGQGTSEQYFGPGTRLTVT.

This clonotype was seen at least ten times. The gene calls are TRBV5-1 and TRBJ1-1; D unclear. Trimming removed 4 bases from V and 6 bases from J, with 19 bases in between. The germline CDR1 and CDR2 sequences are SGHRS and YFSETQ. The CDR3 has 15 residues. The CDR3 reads CASSPNQILLSEAFF. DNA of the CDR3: TGCGCCAGCAGCCCAAACCAGATCCTTCTCTCTGAAGCTTTCTTT.

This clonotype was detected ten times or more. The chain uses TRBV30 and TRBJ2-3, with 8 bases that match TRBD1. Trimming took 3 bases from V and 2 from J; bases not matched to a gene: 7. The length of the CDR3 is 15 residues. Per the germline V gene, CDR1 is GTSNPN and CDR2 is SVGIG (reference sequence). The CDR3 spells CAWSKDRGITDTQYF. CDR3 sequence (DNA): TGTGCCTGGAGCAAAGACAGGGGTATCACAGATACGCAGTATTTT. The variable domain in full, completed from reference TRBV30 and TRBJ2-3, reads SQTIHQWPATLVQPVGSPLSLECTVEGTSNPNLYWYRQAAGRGLQLLFYSVGIGQISSEVPQNLSASRPQDRQFILSSKKLLLSDSGFYLCAWSKDRGITDTQYFGPGTRLTVL.

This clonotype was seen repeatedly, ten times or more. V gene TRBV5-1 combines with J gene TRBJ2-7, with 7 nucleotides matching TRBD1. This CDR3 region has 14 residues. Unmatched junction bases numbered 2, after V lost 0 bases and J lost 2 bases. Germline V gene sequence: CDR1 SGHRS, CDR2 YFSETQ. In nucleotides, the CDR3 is TGCGCCAGCAGCTTGGTAGGGGGCCCCTACGAGCAGTACTTC. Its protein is CASSLVGGPYEQYF.

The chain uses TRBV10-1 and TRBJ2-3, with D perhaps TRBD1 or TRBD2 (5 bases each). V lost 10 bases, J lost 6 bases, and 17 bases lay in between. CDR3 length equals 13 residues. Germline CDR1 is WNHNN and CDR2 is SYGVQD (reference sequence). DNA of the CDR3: TGCGCCACCGTCCCGGGGCCCTGGGATACGCAGTATTTT. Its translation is CATVPGPWDTQYF.

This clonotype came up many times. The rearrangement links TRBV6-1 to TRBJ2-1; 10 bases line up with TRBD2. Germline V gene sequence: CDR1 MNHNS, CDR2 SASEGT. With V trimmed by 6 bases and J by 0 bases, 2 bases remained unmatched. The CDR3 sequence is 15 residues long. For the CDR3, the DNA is TGTGCCAGCAGAGCGGGGGGGAGCTCCTACAATGAGCAGTTCTTC. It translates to CASRAGGSSYNEQFF.

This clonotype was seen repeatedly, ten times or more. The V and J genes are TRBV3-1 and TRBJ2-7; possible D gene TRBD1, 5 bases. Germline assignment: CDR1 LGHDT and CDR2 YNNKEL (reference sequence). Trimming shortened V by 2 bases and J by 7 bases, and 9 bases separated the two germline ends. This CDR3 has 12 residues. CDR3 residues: CASSQPGLEQYF. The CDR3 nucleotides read TGTGCCAGCAGCCAACCAGGGCTAGAGCAGTACTTC.